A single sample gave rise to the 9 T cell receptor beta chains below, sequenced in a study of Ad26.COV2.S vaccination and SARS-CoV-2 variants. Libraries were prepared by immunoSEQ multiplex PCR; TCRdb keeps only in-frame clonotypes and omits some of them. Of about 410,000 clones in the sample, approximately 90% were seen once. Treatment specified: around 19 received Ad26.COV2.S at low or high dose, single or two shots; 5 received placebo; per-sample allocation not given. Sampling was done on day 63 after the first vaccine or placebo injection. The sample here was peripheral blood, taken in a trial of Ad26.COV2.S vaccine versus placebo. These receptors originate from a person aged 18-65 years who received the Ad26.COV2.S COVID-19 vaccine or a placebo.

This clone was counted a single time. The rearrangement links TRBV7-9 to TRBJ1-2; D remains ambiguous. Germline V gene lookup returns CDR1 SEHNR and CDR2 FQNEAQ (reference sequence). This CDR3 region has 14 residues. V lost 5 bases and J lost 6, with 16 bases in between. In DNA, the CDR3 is TGTGCCAGCAGCGACACGGACTTCCCCGATGGCTACACCTTC. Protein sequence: CASSDTDFPDGYTF.

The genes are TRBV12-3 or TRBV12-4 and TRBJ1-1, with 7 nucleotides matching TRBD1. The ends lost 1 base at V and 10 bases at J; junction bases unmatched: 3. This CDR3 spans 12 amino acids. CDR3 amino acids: CASSLERTGAFF. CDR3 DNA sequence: TGTGCCAGCAGTTTAGAACGGACAGGAGCTTTCTTT.

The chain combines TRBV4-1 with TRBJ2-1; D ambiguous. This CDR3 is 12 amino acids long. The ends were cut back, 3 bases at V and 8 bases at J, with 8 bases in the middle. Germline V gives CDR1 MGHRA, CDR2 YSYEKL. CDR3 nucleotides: TGCGCCAGCAGCCACGTTAGGGATGAGCAGTTCTTC. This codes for CASSHVRDEQFF.

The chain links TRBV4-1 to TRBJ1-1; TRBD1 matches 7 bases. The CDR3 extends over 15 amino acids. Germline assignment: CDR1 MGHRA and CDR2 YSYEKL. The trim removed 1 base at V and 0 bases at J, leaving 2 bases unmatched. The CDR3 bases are TGCGCCAGCAGCCAAGGACAGGGCATGAACACTGAAGCTTTCTTT. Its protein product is CASSQGQGMNTEAFF.

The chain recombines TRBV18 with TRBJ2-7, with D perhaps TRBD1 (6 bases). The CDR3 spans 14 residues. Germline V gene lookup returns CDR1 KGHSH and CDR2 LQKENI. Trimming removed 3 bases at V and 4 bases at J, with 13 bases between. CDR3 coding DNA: TGTGCCAGCTCACCCGGGACACAGTCGTACGAGCAGTACTTC. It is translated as CASSPGTQSYEQYF.

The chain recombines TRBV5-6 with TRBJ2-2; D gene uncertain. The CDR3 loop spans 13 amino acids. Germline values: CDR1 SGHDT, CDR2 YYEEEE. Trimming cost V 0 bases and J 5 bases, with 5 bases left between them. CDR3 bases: TGTGCCAGCAGCTTGGGGGGAACCGGGGAGCTGTTTTTT. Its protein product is CASSLGGTGELFF. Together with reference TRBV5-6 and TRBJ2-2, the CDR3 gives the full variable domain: DAGVTQSPTHLIKTRGQQVTLRCSPKSGHDTVSWYQQALGQGPQFIFQYYEEEERQRGNFPDRFSGHQFPNYSSELNVNALLLGDSALYLCASSLGGTGELFFGEGSRLTVL.

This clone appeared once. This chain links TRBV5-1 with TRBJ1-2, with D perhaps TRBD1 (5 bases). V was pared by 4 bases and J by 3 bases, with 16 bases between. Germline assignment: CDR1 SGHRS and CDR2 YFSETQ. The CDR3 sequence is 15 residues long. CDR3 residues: CASSIPGRVDYGYTF. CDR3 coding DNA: TGCGCCAGCAGCATCCCGGGGCGGGTCGACTATGGCTACACCTTC.

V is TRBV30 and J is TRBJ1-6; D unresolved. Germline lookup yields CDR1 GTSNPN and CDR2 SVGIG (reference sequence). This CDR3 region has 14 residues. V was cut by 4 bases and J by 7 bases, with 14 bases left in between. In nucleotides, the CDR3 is TGTGCCTGGAACGGGATTAACCAAAATTCACCCCTCCACTTT. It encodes CAWNGINQNSPLHF.

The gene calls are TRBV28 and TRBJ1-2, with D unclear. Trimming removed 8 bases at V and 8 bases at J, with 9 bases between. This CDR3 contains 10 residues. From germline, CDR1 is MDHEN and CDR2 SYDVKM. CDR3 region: CASGRSGYTF. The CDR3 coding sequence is TGTGCCAGCGGTAGGAGCGGCTACACCTTC.